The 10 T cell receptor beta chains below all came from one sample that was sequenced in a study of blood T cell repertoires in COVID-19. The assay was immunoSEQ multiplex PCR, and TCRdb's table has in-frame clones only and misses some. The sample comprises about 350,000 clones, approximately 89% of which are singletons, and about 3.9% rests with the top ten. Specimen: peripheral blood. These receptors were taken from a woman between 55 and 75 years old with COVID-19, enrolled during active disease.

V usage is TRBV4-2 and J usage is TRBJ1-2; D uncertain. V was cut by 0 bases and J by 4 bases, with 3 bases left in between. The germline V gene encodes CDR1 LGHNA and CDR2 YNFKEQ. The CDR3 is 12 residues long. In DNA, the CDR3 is TGTGCCAGCAGCCAAGACAGCTATGGCTACACCTTC. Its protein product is CASSQDSYGYTF.

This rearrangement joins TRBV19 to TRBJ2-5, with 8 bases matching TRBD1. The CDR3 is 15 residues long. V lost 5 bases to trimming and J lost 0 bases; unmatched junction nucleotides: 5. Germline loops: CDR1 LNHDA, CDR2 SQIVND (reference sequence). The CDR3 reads CASSPRTGYQETQYF. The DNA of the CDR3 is TGTGCCAGTAGTCCACGGACAGGGTACCAAGAGACCCAGTACTTC.

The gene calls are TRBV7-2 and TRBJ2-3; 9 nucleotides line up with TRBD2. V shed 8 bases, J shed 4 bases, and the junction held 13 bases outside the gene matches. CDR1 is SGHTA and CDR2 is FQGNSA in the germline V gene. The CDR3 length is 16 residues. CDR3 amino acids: CASSSTGTSSPDTQYF. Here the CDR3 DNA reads TGTGCCAGCTCCTCCACCGGGACTAGCTCTCCAGATACGCAGTATTTT.

The CDR3 loop reads CASSILTGFTGELFF. CDR3 nucleotides: TGTGCCAGTAGTATTCTAACAGGGTTCACCGGGGAGCTGTTTTTT. The chain recombines TRBV19 with TRBJ2-2, with D maybe TRBD1 (6 bases). Trimming took 3 bases from V and 4 from J, leaving 12 bases between them. Per the germline V gene, CDR1 is LNHDA and CDR2 is SQIVND (reference sequence). The CDR3 is 15 residues long.

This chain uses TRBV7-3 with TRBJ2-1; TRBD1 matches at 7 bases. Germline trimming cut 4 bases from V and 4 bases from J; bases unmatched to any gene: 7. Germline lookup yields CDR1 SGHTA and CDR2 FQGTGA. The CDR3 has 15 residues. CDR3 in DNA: TGTGCCAGCAGCTCCGGACAGGCGAAGTACAATGAGCAGTTCTTC. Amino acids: CASSSGQAKYNEQFF.

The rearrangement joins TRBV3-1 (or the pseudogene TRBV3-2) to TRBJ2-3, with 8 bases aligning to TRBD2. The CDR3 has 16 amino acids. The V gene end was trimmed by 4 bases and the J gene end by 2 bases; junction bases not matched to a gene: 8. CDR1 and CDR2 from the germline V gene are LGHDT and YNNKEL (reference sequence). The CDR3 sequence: CASSLVSGGLTDTQYF. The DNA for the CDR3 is TGTGCCAGCAGCCTTGTGAGCGGGGGACTCACAGATACGCAGTATTTT.

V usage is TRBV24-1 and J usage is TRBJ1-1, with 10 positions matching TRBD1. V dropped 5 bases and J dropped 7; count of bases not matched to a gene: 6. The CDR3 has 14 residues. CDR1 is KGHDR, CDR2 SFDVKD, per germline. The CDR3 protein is CATSASGTGDEAFF. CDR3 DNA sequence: TGTGCCACCAGTGCATCCGGGACAGGGGATGAAGCTTTCTTT.

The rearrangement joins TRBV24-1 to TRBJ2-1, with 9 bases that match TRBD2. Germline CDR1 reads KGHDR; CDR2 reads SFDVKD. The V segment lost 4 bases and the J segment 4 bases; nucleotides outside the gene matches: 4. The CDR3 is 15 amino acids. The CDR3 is CATSDQRGDYNEQFF. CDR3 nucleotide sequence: TGTGCCACCAGTGACCAGCGGGGGGATTACAATGAGCAGTTCTTC.

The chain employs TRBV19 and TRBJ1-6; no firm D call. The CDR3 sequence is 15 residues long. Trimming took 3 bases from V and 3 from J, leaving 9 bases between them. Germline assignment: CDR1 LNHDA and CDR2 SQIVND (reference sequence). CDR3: CASSIPGFYNSPLHF. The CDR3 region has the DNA TGTGCCAGTAGTATCCCGGGGTTCTATAATTCACCCCTCCACTTT.

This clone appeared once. CDR3 sequence (DNA): TGTGCCAGCTCACCAGGACAGGCCATGAACACTGAAGCTTTCTTT. Amino acids: CASSPGQAMNTEAFF. The chain links TRBV18 to TRBJ1-1, with TRBD1 identical over 7 bases. Germline CDR1 and CDR2: KGHSH and LQKENI. This CDR3 has 15 residues. The trim removed 2 bases at V and 0 bases at J, leaving 3 bases unmatched.